Described below is a single TCR beta chain sequence and its context. Its antigen is not yet known. The input lacks base qualities; no much larger clone sits a single base away. The data originate from a study of cytomegalovirus exposure and HLA in healthy donors (dated by TCRdb to 2015 to 2018). For context, the study as a whole: According to an earlier analysis of around 600 of the donors, 200 million or so T cells yielded 90 million to 130 million unique TCR beta sequences and 276 Gb of sequence data. Of the roughly 400 genotyped donors, roughly 80% fell in the genetic ancestry cluster associated with self-reported Caucasian donors. A later analysis re-examined previously published TCR beta repertoires from around 670 donors and added high-resolution HLA genotyping to investigate patterns of TCR occurrence. A later genetic analysis used genome-wide SNP genotypes for about 55% of the 666 donors, treating that subset as a discovery cohort. An earlier analysis of 587 of the donors used high-throughput TCR beta sequencing to judge whether each TCR beta V gene segment behaved as functional or pseudogenic. Donor age, sex, ethnicity and CMV serostatus were compiled together with the repertoire data. All discovery cohort repertoires had been generated on a single sequencing platform. To predict cytomegalovirus infection status, the study brought together high-throughput TCR immunosequencing, statistical association of individual TCRs with disease status, and machine learning. Around 330 gigabases of sequencing data and around 90 million unique TCR sequences made up an early release that covered nearly 650 HLA-typed donors. Using immunosequencing, the study profiled T cell repertoires from 500 to 800 subjects and related those repertoires to cytomegalovirus serostatus. Besides the first cohort of approximately 710 subjects, a separate validation cohort made up of 120 different subjects was used. Several DR-DQ haplotypes were handled as single units for association and clustering because linkage in the cohort was strong. Typing coverage varied by locus: about 620-630 donors for A, B, C, DRB1 and DQB1; approximately 520 for DQA1; approximately 610 for DPA1; around 490 for DPB1. Rather than drawing on any new phenotypic data, the later analysis identified candidate immune exposures from TCR beta sequences and the way those sequences occurred across donors. Both class I and class II loci were covered by HLA typing, at four-digit resolution. The study aimed to test whether signatures of past pathogen exposure could be identified by cataloging public T cell receptors. Across under 500 genotyped donors of the cohort, an average of roughly 230,000 unique TCR beta nucleotide sequences per donor were sequenced, and about a sixth of those sequences were non-productive. On the study overall, not on this receptor specifically: Presence/absence analyses assumed roughly uniform sequencing depth across donors, an assumption that may not hold. Over 15 rarely observed V segments, including chromosome 9 orphons, were excluded from the earlier analysis of several hundred of the donors because counts were too low. In a later genetic analysis, fewer N-insertions in productive TCRs were reported among donors in an Asian-associated ancestry cluster than the 666-donor mean. Linkage disequilibrium might explain the correlated functional status among segregating V segments, but an unknown experimental factor could not be excluded. Cytomegalovirus status was reported to be diagnosed by the classifier with high specificity and sensitivity in both the original and validation cohorts. Assigning TCR associations to individual alleles was difficult when HLA alleles, especially DR and DQ, strongly co-occurred. A further reported finding was that TCR beta sequences accurately predicted the HLA-A and HLA-B alleles for most subjects in the first cohort. Because the 87-base-pair reads could not distinguish some IMGT-functional V segments, including TRBV6-2 and TRBV6-3, those segments were excluded. V-gene and J-gene trimming of TCR beta chains was associated with a missense DCLRE1C variant in a later genetic analysis, and the association was replicated in an independent cohort. A later analysis found that HLA-associated TCR beta chains were more clonally expanded and had lower generation probabilities than equally common non-associated chains. This cohort had only TCR beta chains sequenced, and the lack of alpha or paired-chain data limited which features could be detected. In vitro tests confirmed that a few of the cytomegalovirus-associated TCR beta chains recognize cytomegalovirus antigens. A cluster of highly shared sequence variants was judged likely to be a technical artifact of the sequencing pipeline. An earlier analysis of several hundred of the donors showed that most TCR beta V segments appeared in productive rearrangements either about 87% or about 30% of the time, which broadly matched IMGT annotations. The study listed 150 to 200 TCR beta chains as associated with cytomegalovirus. A later analysis found that most CMV-associated TCR beta chains appeared HLA-restricted, with HLA associations seemingly driven largely by CMV exposure. A later analysis found that TCR association rates varied across HLA loci, with DRB1 alleles showing the most associated TCRs and HLA-C alleles the fewest. Across donors, most TCR sequences were observed very rarely, whereas some public TCRs were present in many individuals. At a false discovery rate of 0.05, a later analysis linked some 18,000 TCR beta sequences to specific HLA alleles. It was suggested by the authors that the approach could potentially be generalized to other disease states and immunological phenotypes. A later analysis reported that several top co-occurrence clusters appeared linked to parvovirus B19, influenza, CMV and Epstein-Barr virus. Because some donors lacked HLA typing at each locus, the association tests relied only on the typed subset. CMV serostatus was the only immune exposure information available for the cohort.

In total, roughly 710 healthy bone marrow donors made up the cohort. Cohort members were all nominally healthy when sampled, although unrecorded immune exposures were likely present. Of the approximately 620 cohort members, around 290 had a positive CMV serostatus and about 360 had a negative one, while no CMV serostatus was recorded for the donor. A peripheral blood sample was provided by each donor, and peripheral blood mononuclear cells were used for TCR beta sequencing. Genomic DNA extraction from the blood cell samples was performed with the Qiagen DNeasy Blood Extraction Kit. At the junction V is shortened by 4 bases and J by 6 bases; bases outside the gene matches: 10. The CDR3 runs 18 residues from the cysteine to the phenylalanine. Only CDR3 DNA remains: 54 bases, in frame from the first base. Per the germline V gene, LGHNA is the CDR1 and YNFKEQ is the CDR2. Library preparation used the immunoSEQ multiplex PCR assay. For the multiplex PCR, a mixture combining 60 forward primers for TCR Vbeta segments and 13 reverse primers for TCR Jbeta segments was used. Amplification of the CDR3 region of rearranged TCR beta genes was performed with a multiplex PCR assay on genomic DNA. Amplified TCR beta libraries were sequenced as 87-base-pair reads on the Illumina HiSeq System. Turning to the authors' computational methods: A later analysis tallied roughly 80 million unique TCR beta chains across the 700 or so repertoires, and about 10 million of those chains were shared by two or more donors. Raw reads were error-corrected and collapsed into unique sequences by a nearest-neighbor algorithm in which closely related sequences were merged to remove PCR and sequencing errors. CDR3 sequences were aligned to IMGT reference sequences to assign V, D and J gene segments. For a sequence to be retained, a match of at least six nucleotides was required to both a V gene segment and a J gene segment. A rearrangement counted as productive if the CDR3 had no stop codons and remained in frame with V and J, and every other rearrangement counted as non-productive. CDR3 was defined by IMGT convention, running from the second conserved V-encoded cysteine to the conserved J-encoded phenylalanine. The earlier analysis of around 640 of the donors excluded sequences that lacked an unambiguous match to a single V gene segment. In an earlier analysis of approximately 590 of the donors, a V segment was called functional when productive rearrangements were above 56.7%, and segregating when the standard deviation between donors exceeded 5%. A statistical classification framework was built for diagnosing cytomegalovirus status from the catalog of TCR beta chain sequences. A later analysis assigned V and J genes by comparing TCR nucleotide sequences with IMGT/GENE-DB human TR gene sequences. In a later analysis, CDR3 sequences and most-parsimonious VDJ recombination scenarios were assigned using the TCRdist pipeline. In a later analysis, every TCR beta chain was defined by the combination of its CDR3 amino acid sequence and its V-gene family, and reads without a unique V-gene family were dropped. As a way to deal with suspected cross-contamination and a sequencing artifact, a later analysis dropped approximately 590 nucleotide sequences that were highly shared and had low generation probability. A later analysis calculated a clonal expansion index for each public chain from normalized within-repertoire ranks of inferred template counts. Generation probabilities in a later analysis came from a VDJ recombination model fitted to out-of-frame rearrangements, and those results were checked against IGoR. A later analysis scored TCR-TCR, TCR-HLA and TCR-CMV co-occurrence with hypergeometric tests, applying a repertoire-size bias correction to TCR pairs. To estimate false discovery rates, a later analysis permuted the HLA or CMV assignments 20 times. A later analysis grouped co-occurring TCRs with DBSCAN, adding TCRdist sequence similarity when clustering within HLA-allele-positive subsets. Repertoires with fewer than 30,000 or more than 120,000 public chains, plus five repertoires with anomalous nucleotide sharing, were excluded from co-occurrence clustering. TCRdb carries this immuneACCESS record with in-frame sequences only. Its versions omit some clonotypes, under half of them owing to an unresolved V gene in the studies checked, with the rest unexplained. V, J and clone size are taken as reported in that table, and D and trimming were inferred from the DNA itself. The sample table lists 150,000 to 200,000 clones, approximately 79% of them with a count of one. Clones ranked in the top ten supply approximately 2% of the sample.

The sequence joins TRBV4-2 to TRBJ2-2; 14 nucleotides in the junction match TRBD2. The sequence came from a human donor in good health. The sample taken for sequencing was PBMCs. The sequence in DNA is TGTGCCAGCAGCCTAACACCGGGACTAGCGGGGGTAGCCGGGGAGCTGTTTTTT. This yields the protein CASSLTPGLAGVAGELFF.